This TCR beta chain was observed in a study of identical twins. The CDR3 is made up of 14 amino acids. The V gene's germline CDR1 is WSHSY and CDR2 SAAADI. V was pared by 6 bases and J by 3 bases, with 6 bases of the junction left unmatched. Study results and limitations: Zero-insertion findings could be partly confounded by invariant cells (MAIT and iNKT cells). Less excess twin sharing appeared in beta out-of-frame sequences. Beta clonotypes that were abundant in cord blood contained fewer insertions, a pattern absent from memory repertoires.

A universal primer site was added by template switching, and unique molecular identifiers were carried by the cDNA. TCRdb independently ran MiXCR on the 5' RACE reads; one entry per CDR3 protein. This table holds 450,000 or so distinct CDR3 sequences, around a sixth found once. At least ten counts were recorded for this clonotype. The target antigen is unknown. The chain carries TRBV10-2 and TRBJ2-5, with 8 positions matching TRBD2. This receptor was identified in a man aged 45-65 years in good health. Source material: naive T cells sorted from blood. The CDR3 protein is CASSHFSGEETQYF. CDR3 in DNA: TGCGCCAGCAGCCACTTTAGCGGGGAAGAGACCCAGTACTTC.